The 15 T cell receptor beta chains reported below all come from one sample, sequenced in a study of OX40 agonist ivuxolimab in advanced cancers. Libraries were prepared by immunoSEQ multiplex PCR; TCRdb keeps only in-frame clonotypes and omits some of them. This sample has about 48,000 clones, with about four fifths found just once. The specimen was CD4+ or CD8+ T cells sorted from blood, collected in a trial of the OX40 agonist ivuxolimab. These receptors were obtained from an adult with an advanced solid tumor such as melanoma, head and neck, liver or kidney cancer.

The rearrangement links TRBV14 to TRBJ1-2; D call uncertain. Germline CDR1 and CDR2: SGHDN and FVKESK. CDR3 length equals 13 residues. Trimming removed 4 bases from V and 4 bases from J, with 10 bases in between. In nucleotides, the CDR3 is TGTGCCAGCAGCCCCCGGGTTTTCTATGGCTACACCTTC. Encoded protein: CASSPRVFYGYTF.

This rearrangement joins TRBV6-5 to TRBJ2-5; 11 nucleotides align to TRBD2. Germline-derived CDR1 and CDR2 are MNHEY and SVGAGI. J gave up 5 bases and V 11 bases, and 13 bases lay outside the gene matches. The CDR3 runs to 15 residues. CDR3 loop: CASRATSGSWETQYF. In DNA, the CDR3 is TGTGCCTCCCGGGCAACTAGCGGGAGTTGGGAGACCCAGTACTTC.

This sequence joins TRBV18 and TRBJ1-2; 7 bases align to TRBD1. The J segment lost 6 bases and the V segment lost 3 bases, leaving 4 bases of the junction unmatched. The CDR3 contains 13 residues. Germline CDR1 is KGHSH and CDR2 is LQKENI. The CDR3 nucleotides read TGTGCCAGCTCACCCGACAGGGACGATGGCTACACCTTC. This sequence encodes CASSPDRDDGYTF.

The V call is TRBV7-9, the J call TRBJ2-2; unclear D gene. There are 14 residues in the CDR3. Trimming stripped 5 bases from V and 1 base from J, with 8 bases between. The germline V gene has CDR1 SEHNR and CDR2 FQNEAQ (reference sequence). The CDR3, as DNA: TGTGCCAGCAGCGCCAACCTGAACACCGGGGAGCTGTTTTTT. Its protein is CASSANLNTGELFF.

V gene TRBV9 combines with J gene TRBJ2-3; TRBD2 matches 9 bases. The CDR3 spans 17 residues. CDR1 and CDR2 (germline): SGDLS, YYNGEE. The J segment lost 2 bases and the V segment lost 2 bases, leaving 9 bases of the junction unmatched. CDR3 region: CASSVSGGRAVTDTQYF. The CDR3 DNA reads TGTGCCAGCAGCGTTAGCGGGGGACGGGCGGTCACAGATACGCAGTATTTT. Combining the CDR3 with reference TRBV9 and TRBJ2-3 gives the whole variable domain DSGVTQTPKHLITATGQRVTLRCSPRSGDLSVYWYQQSLDQGLQFLIQYYNGEERAKGNILERFSAQQFPDLHSELNLSSLELGDSALYFCASSVSGGRAVTDTQYFGPGTRLTVL.

This clone was detected only a few times. The V call is TRBV19, the J call TRBJ2-1; D is perhaps TRBD1 (5 bases). Germline loops: CDR1 LNHDA, CDR2 SQIVND (reference sequence). The CDR3 is 15 residues long. Trimming took off 5 bases at V and 5 bases at J, with 16 bases between the two ends. The CDR3 bases are TGTGCCAGTAGTCCCCGGACAAAGTTGGACAATGAGCAGTTCTTC. Amino acids: CASSPRTKLDNEQFF.

With respect to this clone: The same CDR3 arises from other DNA sequences in this sample as well. The chain couples TRBV5-4 to TRBJ1-3; 8 bases align to TRBD1. CDR3 length equals 16 residues. CDR1 and CDR2 (germline): SGHNT, YYREEE (reference sequence). The trim removed 0 bases at V and 3 bases at J, leaving 5 bases unmatched. The CDR3 nucleotides read TGTGCCAGCAGCTTGGACCCAGGGGGCAGTGGAAACACCATATATTTT. Amino acids: CASSLDPGGSGNTIYF.

This clone was seen only a few times. The chain couples TRBV30 to TRBJ1-5; no reliable D call. Trimming stripped 1 base from V and 7 bases from J, with 14 bases between. The CDR3 contains 14 residues. CDR1 is GTSNPN, CDR2 SVGIG, per germline (reference sequence). The CDR3 loop reads CAWSADPRRQPQHF. CDR3 DNA: TGTGCCTGGAGTGCGGACCCCCGAAGGCAGCCCCAGCATTTT.

The chain carries TRBV7-9 and TRBJ1-1; D may be TRBD1 (6 bases). The V and J ends lost 1 base and 2 bases respectively, with 8 bases between them. CDR3 length: 14 residues. Looked up from germline, CDR1 is SEHNR and CDR2 is FQNEAQ (reference sequence). The DNA of the CDR3 is TGTGCCAGCAGCTTAGTCAGGGGCAACACTGAAGCTTTCTTT. This codes for CASSLVRGNTEAFF.

The rearrangement uses TRBV4-1 and TRBJ2-5, with D perhaps assigned TRBD1 or TRBD2 (5 bases each). Trimming took off 0 bases at V and 4 bases at J, with 9 bases between the two ends. Per the germline V gene, CDR1 is MGHRA and CDR2 is YSYEKL. CDR3 length: 14 amino acids. The CDR3 coding sequence is TGCGCCAGCAGCCAAGATTGGGGGTCAGAGACCCAGTACTTC. It encodes CASSQDWGSETQYF.

The chain couples TRBV11-2 to TRBJ2-1; TRBD2 agrees at 11 bases. This CDR3 region has 16 residues. Trimming removed 5 bases from V and 15 bases from J; junction bases left unmatched: 18. Per the germline V gene, CDR1 is SGHAT and CDR2 is FQNNGV. The CDR3 is CASSTTGTLAGANWFF. CDR3 in DNA: TGTGCCAGCAGCACTACAGGTACACTAGCGGGAGCCAACTGGTTCTTC.

This CDR3 reads CASSLESRAVAGRRRTQYF. CDR3 in DNA: TGCGCCAGCAGCTTGGAGAGTAGGGCGGTGGCGGGACGACGGAGAACCCAGTACTTC. The rearrangement uses TRBV5-1 and TRBJ2-5, with D maybe TRBD2 (6 bases). Germline assignment: CDR1 SGHRS and CDR2 YFSETQ. The V end was cut by 0 bases, the J end by 8 bases, with 29 bases between. There are 19 residues in the CDR3.

The CDR3 DNA follows: TGTGCCAGCAGTTTGTGGCAGGGAGGGGGCTACACCTTC. This codes for CASSLWQGGGYTF. The J gene is TRBJ1-2, the V gene TRBV27; D is possibly TRBD1 (5 bases). The CDR3 extends over 13 amino acids. Germline values: CDR1 MNHEY, CDR2 SMNVEV (reference sequence). V was shortened by 3 bases and J by 8 bases, with 13 bases between the two germline ends.

V gene TRBV4-1 combines with J gene TRBJ2-3; 11 bases map to TRBD2. Germline V gene sequence: CDR1 MGHRA, CDR2 YSYEKL. The CDR3 spans 16 residues. The ends lost 0 bases at V and 4 bases at J; junction bases unmatched: 3. In nucleotides, the CDR3 is TGCGCCAGCAGCCAAGATTTAGCGGGGGGGCCAGATACGCAGTATTTT. It is translated as CASSQDLAGGPDTQYF.

The chain recombines TRBV19 with TRBJ2-1, with 10 bases identical to TRBD1. V shed 4 bases, J shed 7 bases, and the junction held 10 bases outside the gene matches. CDR1 is LNHDA, CDR2 SQIVND, per germline (reference sequence). The CDR3 covers 16 residues. CDR3 DNA sequence: TGTGCCAGTAGTACCCGAGGGGGGACAGGGGTAAATGAGCAGTTCTTC. This codes for CASSTRGGTGVNEQFF.